This is a list of T cell receptor beta chains from one sample in a study of molecular identifiers for immune sequencing clone quantification. TCRdb reprocessed the PCR reads via MiXCR and lists one record per CDR3 protein. The sample lists 490,000 or so distinct CDR3 sequences; over 20% were seen once. The sample comprised naive CD8+ T cells from blood, with Jurkat cell RNA spiked in. These receptors all come from a human donor in good health. Some libraries in this study had Jurkat cell RNA spiked in. CDR3s include the opening cysteine and the closing phenylalanine or tryptophan.

v_gene: TRBV5-6; j_gene: TRBJ2-3; CDR3aa: CASSLGGPFTIDF
v_gene: TRBV3-1; j_gene: TRBJ1-1; CDR3aa: CASSLLGTRGANEAFF
v_gene: TRBV7-6; j_gene: TRBJ1-5; CDR3aa: CASSLVSGRSNQPQHF
v_gene: TRBV12-3/TRBV12-4; j_gene: TRBJ1-5; CDR3aa: CASSLRQGMRQPQHF
v_gene: TRBV30; j_gene: TRBJ2-3; CDR3aa: CAWSVGQGMMTQYF
v_gene: TRBV6-6; j_gene: TRBJ1-5; CDR3aa: CVSTPTGSLQPQHF
v_gene: TRBV7-9; j_gene: TRBJ2-7; CDR3aa: CASSSDWTVAEQYF
v_gene: TRBV20-1; j_gene: TRBJ2-4; CDR3aa: CSAHSMTEPLAKNIQYF
v_gene: TRBV30; j_gene: TRBJ1-1; CDR3aa: CAWSVIGAEAFF
v_gene: TRBV20-1; j_gene: TRBJ2-3; CDR3aa: CSATDFMLSTDTQYF
v_gene: TRBV4-2; j_gene: TRBJ2-3; CDR3aa: CAGSMGGATDTQYF
v_gene: TRBV5-1; j_gene: TRBJ1-1; CDR3aa: CASSLTESTEAFF
v_gene: TRBV9; j_gene: TRBJ2-7; CDR3aa: CASSSGGVDEQYF
v_gene: TRBV18; j_gene: TRBJ2-3; CDR3aa: CASSPFRGQGVADTQYF
v_gene: TRBV27; j_gene: TRBJ2-7; CDR3aa: CASSWGAGREQYF
v_gene: TRBV4-3; j_gene: TRBJ2-7; CDR3aa: CASSQAGGAGNFYEQYF
v_gene: TRBV6-5; j_gene: TRBJ2-1; CDR3aa: CASSRTGGASYNEQFF
v_gene: TRBV5-1; j_gene: TRBJ2-7; CDR3aa: CASSLLAGASSYEQYF
v_gene: TRBV19; j_gene: TRBJ1-5; CDR3aa: CASSIAEYSNQPQHF
v_gene: TRBV12-3/TRBV12-4; j_gene: TRBJ2-3; CDR3aa: CASSSRGLGTDTQYF
v_gene: TRBV5-1; j_gene: TRBJ2-7; CDR3aa: CASSQGQRYEQYF
v_gene: TRBV4-3; j_gene: TRBJ2-6; CDR3aa: CASSPGTGTTGANVLTF
v_gene: TRBV4-1; j_gene: TRBJ1-1; CDR3aa: CASSQAVGNKEAFF
v_gene: TRBV7-9; j_gene: TRBJ2-7; CDR3aa: CASSGDRERYF
v_gene: TRBV6-2/TRBV6-3; j_gene: TRBJ1-1; CDR3aa: CASSWRVNTEAFF
v_gene: TRBV29-1; j_gene: TRBJ1-1; CDR3aa: CSVDSGLAFF
v_gene: TRBV11-2; j_gene: TRBJ2-1; CDR3aa: CASSSIAGARGEQFF
v_gene: TRBV9; j_gene: TRBJ2-3; CDR3aa: CASSLAGKADTQYF
v_gene: TRBV5-5; j_gene: TRBJ1-3; CDR3aa: CASSPGQGAGNTIYF
v_gene: TRBV7-9; j_gene: TRBJ2-4; CDR3aa: CASSRGDTSGGDIQYF
v_gene: TRBV27; j_gene: TRBJ2-1; CDR3aa: CASRLSGNKRGNEQFF
v_gene: TRBV12-3/TRBV12-4; j_gene: TRBJ1-5; CDR3aa: CASSPPQGQPQHF
v_gene: TRBV6-2/TRBV6-3; j_gene: TRBJ1-5; CDR3aa: CASRMDANYQPQHF
v_gene: TRBV7-2; j_gene: TRBJ2-1; CDR3aa: CASSPLRGTRDSNEQFF
v_gene: TRBV3-1; j_gene: TRBJ2-2; CDR3aa: CASSQEGREGPGELFF
v_gene: TRBV6-8; j_gene: TRBJ2-1; CDR3aa: CACLLAAPRNEQFF
v_gene: TRBV19; j_gene: TRBJ2-5; CDR3aa: CASSIGYSPDQETQYF